Following are 5 T cell receptor beta chains from one sample sequenced in a study of blood T cell repertoires in COVID-19. Sequencing was performed with immunoSEQ multiplex PCR; in TCRdb, only in-frame clones are kept and a portion is missing. The sample consists of 20,000 or so clones, 87% of them appearing once. The material sequenced was peripheral blood. The receptors here all came from a human donor with active COVID-19. The donor label of this sample is uncertain.

This clone came up once. V gene TRBV6-5 combines with J gene TRBJ2-3, with 8 positions matching TRBD2. The CDR3 runs to 16 residues. With 1 base clipped from V and 0 bases from J, the junction kept 3 bases outside the gene matches. Germline CDR1 reads MNHEY; CDR2 reads SVGAGI. CDR3 DNA sequence: TGTGCCAGCAGTTACTTTGCGGGAGGCAGCACAGATACGCAGTATTTT. It is translated as CASSYFAGGSTDTQYF.

The rearrangement uses TRBV2 and TRBJ2-1; the match to TRBD1 covers 8 bases. V gave up 6 bases and J gave up 1 base; unmatched junction bases: 5. The CDR3 length is 15 residues. In germline, CDR1 is SNHLY, CDR2 FYNNEI. The CDR3: CASRLDRASYNEQFF. CDR3 DNA sequence: TGTGCCAGCAGGTTGGACAGGGCGTCCTACAATGAGCAGTTCTTC.

The chain carries TRBV5-4 and TRBJ2-3; 9 nucleotides agree with TRBD2. The V segment lost 2 bases and the J segment 3 bases; nucleotides outside the gene matches: 7. There are 16 residues in the CDR3. Germline V gene lookup returns CDR1 SGHNT and CDR2 YYREEE (reference sequence). The CDR3 region is CASSLAAGGVTDTQYF. For the CDR3, the DNA is TGTGCCAGCAGCTTAGCAGCGGGAGGTGTAACAGATACGCAGTATTTT.

CDR3 in amino acids: CASRGRGSEQFF. CDR3 coding DNA: TGCGCCAGCAGGGGTAGGGGGAGTGAGCAGTTCTTC. The chain recombines TRBV10-1 with TRBJ2-1; D may be TRBD1 (6 bases). Per the germline V gene, CDR1 is WNHNN and CDR2 is SYGVQD (reference sequence). Trimming removed 6 bases from V and 9 bases from J, with 12 bases in between. CDR3 size: 12 residues.

This chain uses TRBV28 with TRBJ1-2, with TRBD1 identical over 7 bases. Germline values: CDR1 MDHEN, CDR2 SYDVKM. The CDR3 length is 17 residues. The V segment lost 4 bases and the J segment 2 bases; nucleotides outside the gene matches: 13. CDR3 sequence reads: CASSYLGLQGINYGYTF. DNA of the CDR3: TGTGCCAGCAGTTACTTAGGGCTACAGGGGATAAACTATGGCTACACCTTC.